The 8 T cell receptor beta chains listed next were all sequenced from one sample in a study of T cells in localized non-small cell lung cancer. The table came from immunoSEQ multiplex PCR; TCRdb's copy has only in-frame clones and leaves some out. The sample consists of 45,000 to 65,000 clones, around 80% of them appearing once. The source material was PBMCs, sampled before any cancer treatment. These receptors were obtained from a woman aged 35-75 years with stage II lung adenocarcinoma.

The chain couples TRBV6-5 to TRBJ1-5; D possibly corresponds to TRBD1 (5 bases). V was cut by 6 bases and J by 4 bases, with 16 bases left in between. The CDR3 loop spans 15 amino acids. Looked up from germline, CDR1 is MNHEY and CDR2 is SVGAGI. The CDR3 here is CASSPAGALNQPQHF. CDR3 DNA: TGTGCCAGCAGCCCAGCTGGGGCCCTAAATCAGCCCCAGCATTTT.

The CDR3, as DNA: TGCAGCGCCCCCGCCGGGACTAGCGGTACAGATACGCAGTATTTT. This translates into CSAPAGTSGTDTQYF. The rearrangement joins TRBV29-1 to TRBJ2-3; 11 positions agree with TRBD2. Trimming took 7 bases from V and 3 from J; bases not matched to a gene: 9. From germline, CDR1 is SQVTM and CDR2 ANQGSEA. The CDR3 contains 15 residues.

The CDR3 spells CASSPGTGGYGYTF. For the CDR3, the DNA is TGTGCCAGCAGCCCCGGGACAGGGGGATATGGCTACACCTTC. V gene TRBV7-9 combines with J gene TRBJ1-2; 11 bases are shared with TRBD1. The CDR3 runs to 14 residues. The V and J ends lost 5 bases and 5 bases, in that order; junction bases with no gene match: 4. Germline CDR1 is SEHNR and CDR2 is FQNEAQ (reference sequence).

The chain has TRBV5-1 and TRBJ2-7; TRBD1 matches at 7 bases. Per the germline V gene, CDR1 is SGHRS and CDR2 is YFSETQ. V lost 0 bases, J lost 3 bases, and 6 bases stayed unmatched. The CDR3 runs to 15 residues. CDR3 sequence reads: CASSLARQGGYEQYF. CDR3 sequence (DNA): TGCGCCAGCAGCTTGGCCCGACAGGGCGGCTACGAGCAGTACTTC.

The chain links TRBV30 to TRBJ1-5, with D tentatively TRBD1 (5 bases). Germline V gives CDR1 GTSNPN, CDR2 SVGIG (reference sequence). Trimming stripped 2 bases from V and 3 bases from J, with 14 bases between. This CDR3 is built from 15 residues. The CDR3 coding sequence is TGTGCCTGGAGTATCGGGACCGAGTTCAATCAGCCCCAGCATTTT. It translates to CAWSIGTEFNQPQHF.

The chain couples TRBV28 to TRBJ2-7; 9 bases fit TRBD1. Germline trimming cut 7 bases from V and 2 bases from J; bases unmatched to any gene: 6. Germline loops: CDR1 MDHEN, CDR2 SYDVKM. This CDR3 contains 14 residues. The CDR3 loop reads CASTPGTGPYEQYF. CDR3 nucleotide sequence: TGTGCCAGCACCCCAGGGACAGGGCCCTACGAGCAGTACTTC.

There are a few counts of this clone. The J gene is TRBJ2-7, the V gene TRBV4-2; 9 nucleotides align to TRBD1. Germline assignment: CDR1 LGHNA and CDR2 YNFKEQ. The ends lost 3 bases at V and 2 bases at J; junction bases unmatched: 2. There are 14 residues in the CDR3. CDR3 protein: CASSQGQGTYEQYF. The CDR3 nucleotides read TGTGCCAGCAGCCAGGGACAGGGAACCTACGAGCAGTACTTC.

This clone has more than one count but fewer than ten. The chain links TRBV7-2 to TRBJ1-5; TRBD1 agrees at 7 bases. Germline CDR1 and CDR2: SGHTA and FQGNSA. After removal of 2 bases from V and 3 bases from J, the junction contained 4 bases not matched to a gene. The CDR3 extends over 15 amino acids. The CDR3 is CASSLYGTVNQPQHF. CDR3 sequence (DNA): TGTGCCAGCAGCTTATACGGGACAGTCAATCAGCCCCAGCATTTT.